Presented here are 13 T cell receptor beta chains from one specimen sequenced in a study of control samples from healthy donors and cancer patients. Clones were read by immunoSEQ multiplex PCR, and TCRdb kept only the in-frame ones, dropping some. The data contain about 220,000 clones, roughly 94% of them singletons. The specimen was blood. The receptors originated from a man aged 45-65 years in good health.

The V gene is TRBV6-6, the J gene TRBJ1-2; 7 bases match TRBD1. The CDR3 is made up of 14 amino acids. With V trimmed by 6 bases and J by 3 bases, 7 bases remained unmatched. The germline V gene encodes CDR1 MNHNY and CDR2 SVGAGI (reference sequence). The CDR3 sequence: CASRSLGQYYGYTF. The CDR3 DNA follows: TGTGCCAGCAGGTCCTTGGGACAGTACTATGGCTACACCTTC.

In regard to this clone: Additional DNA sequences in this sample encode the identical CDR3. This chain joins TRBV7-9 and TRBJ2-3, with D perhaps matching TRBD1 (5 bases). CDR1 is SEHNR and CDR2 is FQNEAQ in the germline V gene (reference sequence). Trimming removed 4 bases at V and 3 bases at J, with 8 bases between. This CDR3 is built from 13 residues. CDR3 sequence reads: CASSSSGTDTQYF. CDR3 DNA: TGTGCCAGCAGCTCTTCAGGGACAGATACGCAGTATTTT.

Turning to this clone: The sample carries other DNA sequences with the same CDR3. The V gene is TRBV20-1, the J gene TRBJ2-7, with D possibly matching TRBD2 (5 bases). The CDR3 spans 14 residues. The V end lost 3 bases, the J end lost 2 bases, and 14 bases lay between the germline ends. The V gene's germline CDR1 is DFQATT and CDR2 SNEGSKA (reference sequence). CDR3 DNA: TGCAGTGCTAGTAGTACCGGGAACCCCTACGAGCAGTACTTC. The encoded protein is CSASSTGNPYEQYF.

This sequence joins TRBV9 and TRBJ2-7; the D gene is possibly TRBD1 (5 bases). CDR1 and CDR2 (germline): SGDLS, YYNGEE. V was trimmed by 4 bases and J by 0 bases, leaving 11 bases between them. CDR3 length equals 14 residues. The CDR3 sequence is CASSPSDNSYEQYF. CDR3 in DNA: TGTGCCAGCAGCCCATCGGACAACTCCTACGAGCAGTACTTC.

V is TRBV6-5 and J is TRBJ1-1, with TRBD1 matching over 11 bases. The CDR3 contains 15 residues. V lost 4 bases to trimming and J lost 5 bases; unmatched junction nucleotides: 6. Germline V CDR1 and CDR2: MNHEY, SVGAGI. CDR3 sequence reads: CASSSWTGGFTEAFF. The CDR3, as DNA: TGTGCCAGCAGTTCCTGGACAGGGGGCTTTACTGAAGCTTTCTTT.

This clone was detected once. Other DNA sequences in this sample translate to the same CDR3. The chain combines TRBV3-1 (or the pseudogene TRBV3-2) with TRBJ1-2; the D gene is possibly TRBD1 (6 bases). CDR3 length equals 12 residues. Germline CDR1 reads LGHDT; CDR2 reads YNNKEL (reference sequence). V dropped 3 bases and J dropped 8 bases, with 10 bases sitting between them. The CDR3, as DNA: TGTGCCAGCAGCCAGGGGGCGTACGGCTACACCTTC. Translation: CASSQGAYGYTF.

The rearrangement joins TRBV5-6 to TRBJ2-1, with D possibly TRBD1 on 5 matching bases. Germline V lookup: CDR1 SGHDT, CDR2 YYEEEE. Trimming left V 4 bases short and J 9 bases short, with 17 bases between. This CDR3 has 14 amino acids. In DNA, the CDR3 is TGTGCCAGCAGCCAAAGACAGTTTTCGGCTGAGCAGTTCTTC. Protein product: CASSQRQFSAEQFF. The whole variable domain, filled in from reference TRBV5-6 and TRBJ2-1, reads DAGVTQSPTHLIKTRGQQVTLRCSPKSGHDTVSWYQQALGQGPQFIFQYYEEEERQRGNFPDRFSGHQFPNYSSELNVNALLLGDSALYLCASSQRQFSAEQFFGPGTRLTVL.

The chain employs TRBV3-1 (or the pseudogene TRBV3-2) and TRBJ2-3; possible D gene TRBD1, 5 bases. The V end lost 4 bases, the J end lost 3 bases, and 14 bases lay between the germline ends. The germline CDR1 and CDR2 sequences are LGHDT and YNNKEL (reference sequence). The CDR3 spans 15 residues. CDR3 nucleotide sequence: TGTGCCAGCAGCCCTGGGGTGGGGCGTACAGATACGCAGTATTTT. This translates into CASSPGVGRTDTQYF.

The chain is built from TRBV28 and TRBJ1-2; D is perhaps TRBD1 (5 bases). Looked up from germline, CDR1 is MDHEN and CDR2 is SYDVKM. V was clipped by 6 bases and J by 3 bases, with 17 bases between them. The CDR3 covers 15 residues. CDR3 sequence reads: CASRVDSGGYYGYTF. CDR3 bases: TGTGCCAGCAGGGTGGATAGTGGGGGTTACTATGGCTACACCTTC.

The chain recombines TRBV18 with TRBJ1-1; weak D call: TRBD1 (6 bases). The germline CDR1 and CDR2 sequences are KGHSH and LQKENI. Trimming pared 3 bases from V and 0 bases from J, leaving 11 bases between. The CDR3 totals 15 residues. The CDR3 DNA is TGTGCCAGCTCACCCGGGGGCTCGGTGAACACTGAAGCTTTCTTT. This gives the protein CASSPGGSVNTEAFF. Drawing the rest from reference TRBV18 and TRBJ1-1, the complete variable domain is NAGVMQNPRHLVRRRGQEARLRCSPMKGHSHVYWYRQLPEEGLKFMVYLQKENIIDESGMPKERFSAEFPKEGPSILRIQQVVRGDSAAYFCASSPGGSVNTEAFFGQGTRLTVV.

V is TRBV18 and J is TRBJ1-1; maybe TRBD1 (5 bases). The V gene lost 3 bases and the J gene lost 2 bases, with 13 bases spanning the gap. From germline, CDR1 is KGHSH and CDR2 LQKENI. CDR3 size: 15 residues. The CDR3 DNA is TGTGCCAGCTCACCCTTTCGCAGGGAAAACACTGAAGCTTTCTTT. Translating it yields CASSPFRRENTEAFF.

The CDR3 spells CASRRGTNEKLFF. The CDR3 DNA reads TGTGCCAGCCGGAGAGGGACTAATGAAAAACTGTTTTTT. The rearrangement uses TRBV7-2 and TRBJ1-4; D unclear. The CDR3 is made up of 13 amino acids. Germline V gives CDR1 SGHTA, CDR2 FQGNSA. Trimming left V 8 bases short and J 2 bases short, with 9 bases between.

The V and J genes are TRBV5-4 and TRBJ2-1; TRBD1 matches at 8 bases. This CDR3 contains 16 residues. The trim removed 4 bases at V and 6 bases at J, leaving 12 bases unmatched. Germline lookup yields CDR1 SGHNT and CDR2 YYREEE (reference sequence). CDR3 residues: CASSRPGQGLLNEQFF. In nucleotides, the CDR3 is TGTGCCAGCAGCCGCCCCGGACAGGGCCTCCTCAATGAGCAGTTCTTC.